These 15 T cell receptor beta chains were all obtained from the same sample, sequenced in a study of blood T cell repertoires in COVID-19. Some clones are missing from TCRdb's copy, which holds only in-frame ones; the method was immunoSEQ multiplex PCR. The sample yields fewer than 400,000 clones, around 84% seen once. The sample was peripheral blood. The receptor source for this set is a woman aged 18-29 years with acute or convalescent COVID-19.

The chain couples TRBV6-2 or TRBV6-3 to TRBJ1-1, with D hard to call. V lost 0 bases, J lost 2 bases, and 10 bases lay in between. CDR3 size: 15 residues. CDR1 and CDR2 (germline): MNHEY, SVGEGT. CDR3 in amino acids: CASSYSKLVNTEAFF. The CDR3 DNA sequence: TGTGCCAGCAGTTACTCGAAATTAGTAAACACTGAAGCTTTCTTT.

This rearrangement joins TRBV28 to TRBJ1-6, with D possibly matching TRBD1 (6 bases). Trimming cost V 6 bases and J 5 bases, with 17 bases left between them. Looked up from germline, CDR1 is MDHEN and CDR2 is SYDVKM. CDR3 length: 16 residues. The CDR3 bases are TGTGCCAGCAGGAGGGGGGGGGCGTTTAATAATTCACCCCTCCACTTT. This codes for CASRRGGAFNNSPLHF.

The CDR3 nucleotides read TGTGCCAGCAGCAAAGGCATGGTGGAGGACTTGAGCGCTTTCTTT. Its translation is CASSKGMVEDLSAFF. V gene TRBV21-1 combines with J gene TRBJ1-1. TRBV21-1 is reported as a pseudogene. The CDR3 is 15 residues long.

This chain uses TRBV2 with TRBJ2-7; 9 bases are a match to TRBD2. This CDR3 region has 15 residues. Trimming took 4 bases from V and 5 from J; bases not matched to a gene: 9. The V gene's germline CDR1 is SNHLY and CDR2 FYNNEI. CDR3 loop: CASSGSLAGIDEQYF. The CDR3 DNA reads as TGTGCCAGCAGTGGGTCTCTAGCGGGGATCGACGAGCAGTACTTC.

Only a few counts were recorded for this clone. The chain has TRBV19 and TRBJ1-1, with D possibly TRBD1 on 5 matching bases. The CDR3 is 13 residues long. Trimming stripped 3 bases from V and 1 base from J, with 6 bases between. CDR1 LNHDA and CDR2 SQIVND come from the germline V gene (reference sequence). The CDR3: CASSIRENTEAFF. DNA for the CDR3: TGTGCCAGTAGTATCAGGGAGAACACTGAAGCTTTCTTT.

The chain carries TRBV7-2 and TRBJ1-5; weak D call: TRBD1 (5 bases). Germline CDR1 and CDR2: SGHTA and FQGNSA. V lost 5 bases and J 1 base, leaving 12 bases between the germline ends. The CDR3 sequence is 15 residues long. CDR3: CASSPGGWSNQPQHF. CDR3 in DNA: TGTGCCAGCAGCCCGGGGGGTTGGAGCAATCAGCCCCAGCATTTT.

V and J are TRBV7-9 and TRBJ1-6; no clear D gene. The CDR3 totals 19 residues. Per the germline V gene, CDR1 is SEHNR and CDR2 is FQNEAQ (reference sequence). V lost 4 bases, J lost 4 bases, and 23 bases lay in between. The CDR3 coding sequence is TGTGCCAGCAGCTCCCTGCGGCGGTGGGCCGGAGGGTATAATTCACCCCTCCACTTT. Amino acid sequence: CASSSLRRWAGGYNSPLHF.

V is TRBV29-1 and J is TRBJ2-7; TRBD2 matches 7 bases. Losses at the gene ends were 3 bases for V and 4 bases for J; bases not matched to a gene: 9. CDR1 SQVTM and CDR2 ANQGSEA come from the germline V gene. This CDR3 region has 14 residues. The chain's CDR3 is CSVETVRGSYEQYF. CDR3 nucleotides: TGCAGCGTTGAGACTGTGCGCGGGAGTTACGAGCAGTACTTC.

CDR3 region: CAWNTGWGYEQYF. Written as DNA, the CDR3 is TGTGCCTGGAATACAGGGTGGGGGTACGAGCAGTACTTC. V usage is TRBV30 and J usage is TRBJ2-7, with D possibly being TRBD1 (6 bases). V was shortened by 4 bases and J by 4 bases, with 14 bases between the two germline ends. The germline V gene encodes CDR1 GTSNPN and CDR2 SVGIG (reference sequence). The CDR3 contains 13 residues.

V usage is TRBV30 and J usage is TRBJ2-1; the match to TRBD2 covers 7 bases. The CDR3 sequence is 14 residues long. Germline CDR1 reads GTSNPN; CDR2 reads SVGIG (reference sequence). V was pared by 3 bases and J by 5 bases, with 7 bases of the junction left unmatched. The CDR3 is CAWRKGTTNNEQFF. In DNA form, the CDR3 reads TGTGCCTGGAGGAAGGGGACTACGAACAATGAGCAGTTCTTC.

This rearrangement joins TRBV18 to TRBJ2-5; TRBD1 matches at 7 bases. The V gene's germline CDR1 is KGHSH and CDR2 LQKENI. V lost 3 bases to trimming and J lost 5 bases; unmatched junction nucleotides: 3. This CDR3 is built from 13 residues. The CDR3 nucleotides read TGTGCCAGCTCACCTGGACAGGCGGAGACCCAGTACTTC. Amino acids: CASSPGQAETQYF.

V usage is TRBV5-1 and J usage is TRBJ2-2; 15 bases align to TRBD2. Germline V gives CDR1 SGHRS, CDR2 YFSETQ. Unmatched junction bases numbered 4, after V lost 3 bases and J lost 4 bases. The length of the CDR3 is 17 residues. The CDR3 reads CASSSGLAGGGTGELFF. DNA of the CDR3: TGCGCCAGCAGCTCGGGACTAGCGGGAGGAGGCACCGGGGAGCTGTTTTTT.

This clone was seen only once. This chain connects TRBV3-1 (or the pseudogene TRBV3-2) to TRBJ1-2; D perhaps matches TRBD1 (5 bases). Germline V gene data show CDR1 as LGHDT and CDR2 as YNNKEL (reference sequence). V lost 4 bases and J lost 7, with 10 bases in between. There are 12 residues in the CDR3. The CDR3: CASSPPGAGYTF. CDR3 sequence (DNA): TGTGCCAGCAGCCCTCCTGGGGCTGGCTACACCTTC.

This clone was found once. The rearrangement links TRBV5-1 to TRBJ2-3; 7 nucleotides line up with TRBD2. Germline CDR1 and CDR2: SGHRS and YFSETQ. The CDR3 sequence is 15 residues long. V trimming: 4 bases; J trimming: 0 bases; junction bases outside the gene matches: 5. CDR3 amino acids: CASSLGAGSTDTQYF. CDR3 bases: TGCGCCAGCAGCCTAGGAGCGGGGAGCACAGATACGCAGTATTTT. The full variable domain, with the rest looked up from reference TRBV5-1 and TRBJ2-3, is KAGVTQTPRYLIKTRGQQVTLSCSPISGHRSVSWYQQTPGQGLQFLFEYFSETQRNKGNFPGRFSGRQFSNSRSEMNVSTLELGDSALYLCASSLGAGSTDTQYFGPGTRLTVL.

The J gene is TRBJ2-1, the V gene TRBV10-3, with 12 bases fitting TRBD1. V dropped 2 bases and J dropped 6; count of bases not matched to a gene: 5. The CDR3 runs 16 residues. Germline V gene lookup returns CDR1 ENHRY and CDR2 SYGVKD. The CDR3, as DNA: TGTGCCATCAGTGAGGGGGGACAGGGGGCGCCCAATGAGCAGTTCTTC. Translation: CAISEGGQGAPNEQFF.